The entry that follows covers one T cell receptor beta chain sequence. No antigen is known for it. This sample stems from a study of beta chain features in type 1 diabetes. General observations from the study: People with Type 1 diabetes carried modestly yet significantly shorter TCRB CDR3s in all four CD4+ subsets.

Purity exceeded 95% in all sorted populations. Germline V lookup: CDR1 LGHNA, CDR2 YNFKEQ. CDR3 length equals 10 residues. Trimming stripped 5 bases from V and 3 bases from J, with 2 bases between. The entirety of the isolated RNA underwent reverse transcription, so expressed TCRB transcripts were sequenced. Assay used: immunoSEQ multiplex PCR; TCRdb lists only in-frame clones, some missing. This table has more than 550,000 clones, 11% to 15% appearing once. V and J are TRBV4-2 and TRBJ2-7; D gene uncertain. The sample consisted of naive CD4+ T cells from blood. The clonotype originates from a man aged 18-30 years with type 1 diabetes. The CDR3 DNA reads TGTGCCAGCAGCGTCTACGAGCAGTACTTC. Protein product: CASSVYEQYF.